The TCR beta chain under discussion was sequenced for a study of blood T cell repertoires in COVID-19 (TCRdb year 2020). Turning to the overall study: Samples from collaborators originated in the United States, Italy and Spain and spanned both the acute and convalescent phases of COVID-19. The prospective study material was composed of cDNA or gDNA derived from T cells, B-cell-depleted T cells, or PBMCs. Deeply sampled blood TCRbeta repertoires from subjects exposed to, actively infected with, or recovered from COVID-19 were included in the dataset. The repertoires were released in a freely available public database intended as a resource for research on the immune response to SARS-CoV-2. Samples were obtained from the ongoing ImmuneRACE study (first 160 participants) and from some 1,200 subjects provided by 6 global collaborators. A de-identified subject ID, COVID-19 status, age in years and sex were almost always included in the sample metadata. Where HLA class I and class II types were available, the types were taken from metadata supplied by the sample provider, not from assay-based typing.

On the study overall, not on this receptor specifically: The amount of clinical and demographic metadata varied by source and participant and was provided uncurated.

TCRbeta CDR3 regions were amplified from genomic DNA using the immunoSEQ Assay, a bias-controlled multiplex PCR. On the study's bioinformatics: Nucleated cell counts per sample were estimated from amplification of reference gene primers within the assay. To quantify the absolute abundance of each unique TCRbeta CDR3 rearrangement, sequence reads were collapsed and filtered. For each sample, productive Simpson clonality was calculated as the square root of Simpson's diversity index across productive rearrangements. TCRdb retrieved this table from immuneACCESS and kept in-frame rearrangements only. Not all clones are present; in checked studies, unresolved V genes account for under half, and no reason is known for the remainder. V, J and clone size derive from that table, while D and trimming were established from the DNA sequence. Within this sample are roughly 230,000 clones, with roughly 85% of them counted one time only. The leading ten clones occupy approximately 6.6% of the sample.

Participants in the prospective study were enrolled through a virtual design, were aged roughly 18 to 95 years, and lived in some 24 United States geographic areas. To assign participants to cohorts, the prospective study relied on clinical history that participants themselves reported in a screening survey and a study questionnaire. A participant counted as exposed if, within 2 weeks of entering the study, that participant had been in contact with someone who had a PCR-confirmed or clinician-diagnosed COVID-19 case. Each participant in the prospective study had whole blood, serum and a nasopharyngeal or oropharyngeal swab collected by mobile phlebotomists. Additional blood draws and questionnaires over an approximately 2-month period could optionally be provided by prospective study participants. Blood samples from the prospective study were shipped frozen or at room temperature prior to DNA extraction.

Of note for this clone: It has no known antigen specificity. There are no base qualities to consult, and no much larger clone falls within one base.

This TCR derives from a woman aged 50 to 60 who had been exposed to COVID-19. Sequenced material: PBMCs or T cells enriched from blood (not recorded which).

For the CDR3, the sequence is CASSESLRGFNYGYTF. The DNA is TGCGCCAGCAGTGAGTCCCTTCGAGGCTTTAACTATGGCTACACCTTC. Rearrangement joined TRBV10-2 to TRBJ1-2; no D segment can be confidently identified. Via the germline V gene, CDR1 is WSHSY and CDR2 SAAADI. Deletion took 0 bases off V and 1 base off J, with a span of 12 bases between the germline ends. Measured from the cysteine to the phenylalanine, the CDR3 is 16 residues long. CDR3 DNA is the only sequence kept; it has 48 bases, read in frame from the first base.